The 6 T cell receptor beta chains listed next were all sequenced from one sample in a study of response to subunit inactivated influenza vaccine (dated by TCRdb to between 2017 and 2018). Libraries were built with RT-PCR. The instrument was an Illumina HiSeq 2500. The public sequencing data were trimmed at Q25 with fastp and processed into clonotypes with MiXCR by TCRdb, which kept only in-frame beta chains. Entries are consolidated by CDR3 protein sequence, retaining the most common genes and DNA. Present in this sample are some 500,000 distinct CDR3 sequences, 25% of which were seen just once. The ten biggest clones cover approximately 2% of the sample. The material was CD4+ T cells sorted from PBMCs, obtained 5 to 6 days after vaccination. The receptors were sampled from a man in his fifties who received an inactivated influenza vaccine. Donor details come from another sample of the same person, matched by shared clones.

This clonotype was seen only once. The chain employs TRBV20-1 and TRBJ1-4; D remains unclear. Trimming removed 3 bases at V and 10 bases at J, with 15 bases between. The CDR3 has 13 amino acids. Germline assignment: CDR1 DFQATT and CDR2 SNEGSKA (reference sequence). The CDR3 loop is CSASMDRSGKLFF. The CDR3 DNA sequence: TGCAGTGCTAGTATGGACCGGAGCGGAAAACTGTTTTTT.

This clonotype was observed a handful of times. The J gene is TRBJ2-2, the V gene TRBV12-3 or TRBV12-4, with TRBD1 as a possible D gene (6 bases). Trimming stripped 6 bases from V and 1 base from J, with 9 bases between. The CDR3 runs 14 residues. The CDR3 DNA is TGTGCCAGCAGCGGGACATTGAACACCGGGGAGCTGTTTTTT. Residues: CASSGTLNTGELFF.

The table lists this clonotype with a few counts. This chain's CDR3 is CASSYWGEQFF. CDR3 nucleotide sequence: TGTGCCAGCAGCTACTGGGGTGAGCAGTTCTTC. The chain joins TRBV7-9 to TRBJ2-1; D not resolved. The V end was cut by 4 bases, the J end by 9 bases, with 7 bases between. This CDR3 region has 11 residues. Per the germline V gene, CDR1 is SEHNR and CDR2 is FQNEAQ (reference sequence).

The sample holds a few counts of this clonotype. The chain employs TRBV7-9 and TRBJ2-3; a weak D match, TRBD1 (6 bases). Deletions cut 6 bases from V and 5 bases from J, with 18 bases between. Germline CDR1 and CDR2: SEHNR and FQNEAQ (reference sequence). The CDR3 length is 15 residues. In DNA, the CDR3 is TGTGCCAGCAGGCCTACAGGGTTAGTGGGAGATACGCAGTATTTT. Amino acid sequence: CASRPTGLVGDTQYF.

This clonotype has a handful of counts. This chain connects TRBV12-3 or TRBV12-4 to TRBJ2-3, with TRBD2 as a possible D gene (6 bases). The CDR3 consists of 14 residues. V dropped 6 bases and J dropped 2 bases, with 12 bases sitting between them. The CDR3 DNA is TGTGCCAGCAGACTGGCGGGGTACACAGATACGCAGTATTTT. Its protein is CASRLAGYTDTQYF.

The table lists this clonotype with a few counts. The chain joins TRBV29-1 to TRBJ2-5, with 7 bases aligning to TRBD1. V lost 3 bases, J lost 7 bases, and 8 bases stayed unmatched. The CDR3 has 13 residues. Germline lookup yields CDR1 SQVTM and CDR2 ANQGSEA. CDR3 sequence reads: CSVDRTGEGTQYF. CDR3 DNA sequence: TGCAGCGTTGATCGGACAGGAGAGGGGACCCAGTACTTC.